One and the same sample provided the 30 T cell receptor beta chains below, sequenced in a study of T cells in Graves' hyperthyroidism and ophthalmopathy. The source material, RNA transcripts, was used to amplify TCR beta CDR3 regions. HTBI primers were the set used in a first-round RT-PCR of the TCR CDR3. Each CDR3 protein is one row after TCRdb ran MiXCR on the multiplex PCR reads. The data show some 490,000 distinct CDR3 sequences, with 22% seen just once and less than 65% held by the top ten. The sample comprised blood. These receptors were collected from a woman in her seventies with Graves' ophthalmopathy.

This clonotype was seen more than once but under ten times. This chain connects TRBV7-2 to TRBJ2-1, with D uncertain. The V gene lost 5 bases and the J gene lost 9 bases, with 17 bases spanning the gap. Per germline, CDR1 SGHTA and CDR2 FQGNSA. The CDR3 consists of 14 residues. The CDR3 loop is CASSTYSLKSEQFF. In DNA form, the CDR3 reads TGTGCCAGCAGCACTTACTCTCTTAAGTCTGAGCAGTTCTTC.

This clonotype was seen ten or more times. V usage is TRBV30 and J usage is TRBJ2-7; TRBD2 might be the D (5 bases). CDR1 is GTSNPN, CDR2 SVGIG, per germline (reference sequence). Trimming pared 3 bases from V and 0 bases from J, leaving 9 bases between. The CDR3 length is 13 residues. The DNA for the CDR3 is TGTGCCTGGAGATCGGGAAGCTCCTACGAGCAGTACTTC. Protein product: CAWRSGSSYEQYF. Variable domain in full (rest from reference TRBV30 and TRBJ2-7): SQTIHQWPATLVQPVGSPLSLECTVEGTSNPNLYWYRQAAGRGLQLLFYSVGIGQISSEVPQNLSASRPQDRQFILSSKKLLLSDSGFYLCAWRSGSSYEQYFGPGTRLTVT.

This clonotype was counted many times. The chain couples TRBV28 to TRBJ2-3; D is unresolved. Germline lookup yields CDR1 MDHEN and CDR2 SYDVKM. V lost 6 bases, J lost 2 bases, and 12 bases lay in between. The CDR3 loop spans 14 amino acids. The CDR3 coding sequence is TGTGCCAGCAGACGGGCAGGTTTCACAGATACGCAGTATTTT. Translating gives CASRRAGFTDTQYF.

This clonotype was counted at least ten times. The chain recombines TRBV11-2 with TRBJ2-1, with D unresolved. V was shortened by 0 bases and J by 7 bases, with 10 bases between the two germline ends. CDR3 length: 14 amino acids. From germline, CDR1 is SGHAT and CDR2 FQNNGV. Here the CDR3 reads CASSLDALSNEQFF. The CDR3 bases are TGTGCCAGCAGCTTAGATGCGCTTTCAAATGAGCAGTTCTTC.

The chain carries TRBV5-1 and TRBJ1-1; tentative D call: TRBD1 (5 bases). The CDR3 is 14 residues long. Trimming pared 2 bases from V and 3 bases from J, leaving 11 bases between. Per germline, CDR1 SGHRS and CDR2 YFSETQ. This CDR3 is CASSFQGGDTEAFF. The DNA for the CDR3 is TGCGCCAGCAGCTTCCAGGGAGGGGACACTGAAGCTTTCTTT.

The chain links TRBV6-1 to TRBJ2-1; D is perhaps TRBD2 (6 bases). Germline CDR1 and CDR2: MNHNS and SASEGT. Trimming shortened V by 5 bases and J by 4 bases, and 15 bases separated the two germline ends. This CDR3 region has 15 residues. The CDR3 DNA reads TGTGCCAGCAGTTTTCGACTAGGCAGATACAATGAGCAGTTCTTC. Translated: CASSFRLGRYNEQFF.

The chain has TRBV30 and TRBJ2-5; TRBD2 agrees at 11 bases. The length of the CDR3 is 14 residues. Germline trimming cut 8 bases from V and 4 bases from J; bases unmatched to any gene: 9. Per germline, CDR1 GTSNPN and CDR2 SVGIG (reference sequence). The DNA of the CDR3 is TGTGCCGGTAGCGGGAGGGGAGGAGGAGAGACCCAGTACTTC. Its translation: CAGSGRGGGETQYF.

This clonotype was observed a handful of times. The chain uses TRBV12-3 or TRBV12-4 and TRBJ1-2, with unresolved D. Trimming took 3 bases from V and 4 from J, leaving 6 bases between them. This CDR3 comprises 12 residues. The CDR3 loop is CASSFSSYGYTF. Here the CDR3 DNA reads TGTGCCAGCAGTTTTAGTTCCTATGGCTACACCTTC.

The gene calls are TRBV6-4 and TRBJ1-1, with a possible D match to TRBD1 (5 bases). CDR1 is MRHNA, CDR2 SNTAGT, per germline. Trimming cost V 2 bases and J 4 bases, with 17 bases left between them. The CDR3 contains 16 residues. CDR3 nucleotide sequence: TGTGCCAGCAGTGACGTTCGGGGGGAAAAAGGCACTGAAGCTTTCTTT. This translates into CASSDVRGEKGTEAFF.

V gene TRBV10-3 combines with J gene TRBJ1-2; tentative D call: TRBD1 (5 bases). In germline, CDR1 is ENHRY, CDR2 SYGVKD. V was shortened by 3 bases and J by 0 bases, with 11 bases between the two germline ends. The CDR3 sequence is 15 residues long. The CDR3 loop reads CAISDDRTSNYGYTF. CDR3 sequence (DNA): TGTGCCATCAGTGACGACAGAACATCTAACTATGGCTACACCTTC.

V gene TRBV12-3 or TRBV12-4 combines with J gene TRBJ1-6; TRBD1 aligns across 10 bases. V lost 7 bases, J lost 7 bases, and 10 bases stayed unmatched. CDR3 size: 16 residues. CDR3 residues: CASTSFDRGQNSPLHF. The DNA of the CDR3 is TGTGCCAGCACCTCGTTCGACAGGGGGCAGAATTCACCCCTCCACTTT.

This clonotype was seen a handful of times. The chain employs TRBV20-1 and TRBJ1-2; D is possibly TRBD1 (6 bases). The CDR3 covers 13 residues. The ends were cut back, 3 bases at V and 3 bases at J, with 11 bases in the middle. CDR1 and CDR2 from the germline V gene are DFQATT and SNEGSKA (reference sequence). The CDR3 region has the DNA TGCAGTGCTAGGAGGGGGGCGGACTATGGCTACACCTTC. Amino acid sequence: CSARRGADYGYTF.

This chain links TRBV28 with TRBJ1-3; D is unclear. This CDR3 is 18 amino acids long. V gave up 3 bases and J gave up 0 bases, with 18 bases separating them. Germline V gene data show CDR1 as MDHEN and CDR2 as SYDVKM. CDR3 loop: CASSFGQRRANSGNTIYF. The CDR3, as DNA: TGTGCCAGCAGTTTTGGGCAGAGACGTGCTAACTCTGGAAACACCATATATTTT.

The table lists this clonotype with a few counts. The chain uses TRBV27 and TRBJ2-2, with D possibly TRBD2 on 5 matching bases. V lost 4 bases and J lost 6, with 12 bases in between. The CDR3 is 14 residues long. Germline V lookup: CDR1 MNHEY, CDR2 SMNVEV (reference sequence). CDR3 coding DNA: TGTGCCAGCAGTTCCACGACCGGGGCCGGGGAGCTGTTTTTT. It translates to CASSSTTGAGELFF.

This chain connects TRBV20-1 to TRBJ2-5, with no clear D. This CDR3 has 13 amino acids. Germline CDR1 is DFQATT and CDR2 is SNEGSKA (reference sequence). V gave up 3 bases and J gave up 2 bases, with 10 bases separating them. In DNA, the CDR3 is TGCAGTGCTAGCTCGACTGCACAAGAGACCCAGTACTTC. Residues: CSASSTAQETQYF.

Many counts were recorded for this clonotype. The rearrangement uses TRBV6-1 and TRBJ1-1, with D perhaps matching TRBD1 (5 bases). The CDR3 contains 14 residues. V dropped 5 bases and J dropped 3 bases, with 13 bases sitting between them. Germline assignment: CDR1 MNHNS and CDR2 SASEGT. The CDR3 loop reads CASSFSGTYTEAFF. Written as DNA, the CDR3 is TGTGCCAGCAGTTTTTCCGGGACGTACACTGAAGCTTTCTTT.

The J gene is TRBJ1-1, the V gene TRBV30, with D possibly matching TRBD1 (6 bases). There are 14 residues in the CDR3. From germline, CDR1 is GTSNPN and CDR2 SVGIG (reference sequence). Trimming shortened V by 8 bases and J by 1 base, and 17 bases separated the two germline ends. The CDR3 loop reads CALKSGTKNTEAFF. The CDR3 DNA reads TGTGCCCTTAAATCCGGGACAAAGAACACTGAAGCTTTCTTT.

The chain has TRBV6-1 and TRBJ2-1, with a weak D call TRBD2 (7 bases). The CDR3 runs 16 residues. Trimming cost V 7 bases and J 0 bases, with 16 bases left between them. CDR1 is MNHNS, CDR2 SASEGT, per germline. The CDR3 nucleotides are TGTGCCAGCACTAAAAGCGGGACAAGCTCCTACAATGAGCAGTTCTTC. Its protein is CASTKSGTSSYNEQFF.

J is TRBJ2-5 and V is TRBV7-9, with D possibly being TRBD1 (5 bases). The CDR3 totals 14 residues. CDR1 is SEHNR and CDR2 is FQNEAQ in the germline V gene (reference sequence). Trimming pared 1 base from V and 2 bases from J, leaving 8 bases between. Here the CDR3 reads CASSLGREQETQYF. The CDR3 coding sequence is TGTGCCAGCAGCTTAGGCAGGGAACAAGAGACCCAGTACTTC.

This clonotype was detected ten times or more. The chain employs TRBV11-2 and TRBJ2-7; 9 bases agree with TRBD1. The junction had 4 bases not matched to a gene; V was cut back by 7 bases and J by 3 bases. Germline V lookup: CDR1 SGHAT, CDR2 FQNNGV. CDR3 length: 13 amino acids. For the CDR3, the DNA is TGTGCCAGCATGGGACAGGGAGTCTACGAGCAGTACTTC. This codes for CASMGQGVYEQYF.

This clonotype was observed a few times. The rearrangement joins TRBV19 to TRBJ1-2; 9 bases map to TRBD1. In germline, CDR1 is LNHDA, CDR2 SQIVND (reference sequence). The CDR3 runs 13 residues. Trimming took 6 bases from V and 6 from J; bases not matched to a gene: 5. In DNA, the CDR3 is TGTGCCAGTAGCAGGACAGGGGCTGATGGCTACACCTTC. Its protein is CASSRTGADGYTF.

The chain recombines TRBV24-1 with TRBJ2-1; 9 nucleotides agree with TRBD2. Germline V CDR1 and CDR2: KGHDR, SFDVKD. The V segment lost 5 bases and the J segment 4 bases; nucleotides outside the gene matches: 8. There are 16 residues in the CDR3. CDR3 coding DNA: TGTGCCACCAGTGCCTTAGCGGGAGAGGGATACAATGAGCAGTTCTTC. It yields the protein CATSALAGEGYNEQFF.

This clonotype showed up many times. The chain has TRBV15 and TRBJ2-7; 10 positions agree with TRBD2. After removal of 0 bases from V and 4 bases from J, the junction contained 6 bases not matched to a gene. Germline V gene sequence: CDR1 LNHNV, CDR2 YYDKDF (reference sequence). This CDR3 has 16 amino acids. The CDR3 is CATSRELAGVGYEQYF. Written as DNA, the CDR3 is TGTGCCACCAGCAGAGAGCTAGCGGGAGTCGGGTACGAGCAGTACTTC.

The chain employs TRBV7-9 and TRBJ2-7; D is perhaps TRBD1 or TRBD2 (5 bases each). The CDR3 contains 16 residues. V lost 1 base and J 3 bases, leaving 16 bases between the germline ends. Germline V lookup: CDR1 SEHNR, CDR2 FQNEAQ (reference sequence). The CDR3 here is CASSLGPRGRGYEQYF. The CDR3 bases are TGTGCCAGCAGCTTAGGCCCCCGGGGAAGGGGCTACGAGCAGTACTTC.

CDR3 sequence reads: CASKDSASYEQYF. The CDR3 DNA sequence: TGTGCCAGCAAGGACTCGGCTAGCTACGAGCAGTACTTC. The V and J genes are TRBV6-4 and TRBJ2-7; possible D gene TRBD2, 5 bases. Looked up from germline, CDR1 is MRHNA and CDR2 is SNTAGT. Trimming stripped 7 bases from V and 3 bases from J, with 13 bases between. CDR3 length: 13 amino acids.

The gene calls are TRBV30 and TRBJ2-7; TRBD2 matches at 8 bases. The CDR3 is 12 residues long. The germline gives CDR1 GTSNPN, CDR2 SVGIG (reference sequence). V was pared by 1 base and J by 6 bases, with 2 bases of the junction left unmatched. CDR3 residues: CAWSELAGEQYF. The CDR3, as DNA: TGTGCCTGGAGTGAGCTAGCGGGCGAGCAGTACTTC.

This clonotype turned up a few times. The chain joins TRBV12-3 or TRBV12-4 to TRBJ2-4, with D hard to call. Deletions cut 4 bases from V and 3 bases from J, with 10 bases between. CDR3 length: 14 amino acids. The CDR3, as DNA: TGTGCCAGCAGTTCTAACTTGGTCAAAAACATTCAGTACTTC. Residues: CASSSNLVKNIQYF.

This sequence joins TRBV25-1 and TRBJ2-3; maybe TRBD2 (5 bases). The CDR3 extends over 12 amino acids. V was pared by 7 bases and J by 3 bases, with 8 bases between. Germline V gives CDR1 MGHDK, CDR2 SYGVNS. CDR3 protein: CASNGLTDTQYF. Written as DNA, the CDR3 is TGTGCCAGCAACGGACTGACAGATACGCAGTATTTT.

This chain uses TRBV4-2 with TRBJ1-4, with TRBD1 as a possible D gene (5 bases). V lost 0 bases to trimming and J lost 5 bases, with 13 bases between them. The CDR3 is made up of 16 amino acids. The V gene's germline CDR1 is LGHNA and CDR2 YNFKEQ. CDR3 in amino acids: CASSQDGTGDNEKLFF. The CDR3 nucleotides are TGTGCCAGCAGCCAAGACGGCACAGGAGACAATGAAAAACTGTTTTTT.

This clonotype was counted between two and nine times. The chain joins TRBV19 to TRBJ1-1; 7 bases match TRBD1. The germline V gene has CDR1 LNHDA and CDR2 SQIVND (reference sequence). V was pared by 3 bases and J by 5 bases, with 9 bases of the junction left unmatched. The length of the CDR3 is 15 residues. CDR3 loop: CASSMPQTGKTEAFF. The CDR3 nucleotides read TGTGCCAGTAGTATGCCTCAGACAGGGAAGACTGAAGCTTTCTTT. Full variable domain (remainder filled in from reference TRBV19 and TRBJ1-1): DGGITQSPKYLFRKEGQNVTLSCEQNLNHDAMYWYRQDPGQGLRLIYYSQIVNDFQKGDIAEGYSVSREKKESFPLTVTSAQKNPTAFYLCASSMPQTGKTEAFFGQGTRLTVV.